The 25 T cell receptor beta chains presented below share a single source sample, sequenced in a study of blood T cell repertoires in COVID-19. Profiled with immunoSEQ multiplex PCR; TCRdb holds only in-frame clones, not every one. In the table there are 250,000 or so clones, about 85% of which are singletons. The sample comprised PBMCs or T cells enriched from blood (not recorded which). The receptors shown here come from a woman aged 50 to 60 who had been exposed to COVID-19.

This chain links TRBV19 with TRBJ1-5; 7 positions match TRBD1. CDR1 LNHDA and CDR2 SQIVND come from the germline V gene (reference sequence). The CDR3 sequence is 15 residues long. J gave up 10 bases and V 6 bases, and 15 bases lay outside the gene matches. CDR3 sequence reads: CASRPGQASNEPQHF. The CDR3 DNA reads as TGTGCCAGTAGACCCGGACAGGCCTCTAATGAACCCCAGCATTTT.

J is TRBJ1-1 and V is TRBV7-9; the D gene is possibly TRBD1 (5 bases). From germline, CDR1 is SEHNR and CDR2 FQNEAQ (reference sequence). V gave up 4 bases and J gave up 0 bases, with 12 bases separating them. The CDR3 is 15 amino acids. CDR3 bases: TGTGCCAGCAGCTCAACAGGAACTATGAACACTGAAGCTTTCTTT. It encodes CASSSTGTMNTEAFF.

The chain uses TRBV13 and TRBJ1-3; 9 positions agree with TRBD1. The V and J ends lost 5 bases and 8 bases, in that order; junction bases with no gene match: 13. CDR3 length: 16 residues. CDR1 is PRHDT, CDR2 FYEKMQ, per germline (reference sequence). The chain's CDR3 is CASSPRQGGVLDTIYF. The CDR3 DNA reads as TGTGCCAGCAGCCCTCGACAGGGGGGGGTGTTAGACACCATATATTTT.

The rearrangement joins TRBV18 to TRBJ1-5; D ambiguous. The ends were cut back, 4 bases at V and 5 bases at J, with 9 bases in the middle. The germline gives CDR1 KGHSH, CDR2 LQKENI. This CDR3 is built from 13 residues. In nucleotides, the CDR3 is TGTGCCAGCTCACGGGCGGACTATCAGCCCCAGCATTTT. It encodes CASSRADYQPQHF.

J is TRBJ1-2 and V is TRBV5-5; maybe TRBD1 (5 bases). The CDR3 loop spans 15 amino acids. Germline V gene lookup returns CDR1 SGHKS and CDR2 YYEKEE (reference sequence). The V end lost 0 bases, the J end lost 5 bases, and 14 bases lay between the germline ends. The CDR3, as DNA: TGTGCCAGCAGCTTGGCGTTGGGTCGGGGGTATGGCTACACCTTC. The encoded protein is CASSLALGRGYGYTF.

This chain links TRBV19 with TRBJ1-1; D might be TRBD1 (6 bases). V was trimmed by 7 bases and J by 1 base, leaving 13 bases between them. Germline-derived CDR1 and CDR2 are LNHDA and SQIVND (reference sequence). The CDR3 is 14 residues long. CDR3 sequence: CASTRTGQNTEAFF. The CDR3 DNA sequence: TGTGCCAGTACAAGAACAGGGCAGAACACTGAAGCTTTCTTT.

The chain employs TRBV7-9 and TRBJ1-2, with D perhaps matching TRBD1 (6 bases). CDR1 SEHNR and CDR2 FQNEAQ come from the germline V gene (reference sequence). The CDR3 extends over 13 amino acids. V lost 6 bases, J lost 8 bases, and 16 bases lay in between. The CDR3 DNA reads TGTGCCAGCAGTCCTTCCACAGGGTCGGGCTACACCTTC. Translation gives CASSPSTGSGYTF. Supplemented by reference TRBV7-9 and TRBJ1-2, the full variable domain reads DTGVSQNPRHKITKRGQNVTFRCDPISEHNRLYWYRQTLGQGPEFLTYFQNEAQLEKSRLLSDRFSAERPKGSFSTLEIQRTEQGDSAMYLCASSPSTGSGYTFGSGTRLTVV.

This clone was counted only a few times. The CDR3 region is CASSPQDRGALGYTF. CDR3 DNA sequence: TGTGCCAGCAGCCCTCAGGACAGGGGCGCGTTAGGCTACACCTTC. J is TRBJ1-2 and V is TRBV7-9, with 9 positions matching TRBD1. The CDR3 loop spans 15 amino acids. The germline V gene has CDR1 SEHNR and CDR2 FQNEAQ (reference sequence). The V gene end was trimmed by 5 bases and the J gene end by 8 bases; junction bases not matched to a gene: 12.

This chain connects TRBV7-3 to TRBJ1-1; unclear D gene. V was cut by 5 bases and J by 1 base, with 8 bases left in between. The CDR3 runs 13 residues. CDR1 and CDR2 (germline): SGHTA, FQGTGA. Here the CDR3 reads CASSPLPNTEAFF. The CDR3 DNA sequence: TGTGCCAGCAGCCCACTACCGAACACTGAAGCTTTCTTT.

V is TRBV28 and J is TRBJ2-3, with 11 bases matching TRBD2. J was trimmed by 5 bases and V by 5 bases; bases with no gene match: 18. Germline loops: CDR1 MDHEN, CDR2 SYDVKM. This CDR3 contains 19 residues. The CDR3 coding sequence is TGTGCCAGCAGTCAAGCCCTCGGGGGTAGCGGGGGGGCTGGAGATACGCAGTATTTT. Protein product: CASSQALGGSGGAGDTQYF.

J is TRBJ1-1 and V is TRBV7-6; TRBD1 is a possible D gene (5 bases). This CDR3 is built from 13 residues. The germline V gene has CDR1 SGHVS and CDR2 FNYEAQ. Trimming cost V 1 base and J 7 bases, with 10 bases left between them. The CDR3 region has the DNA TGTGCCAGCAGCTTAGTCCCTACAGGTGAAGCTTTCTTT. Protein: CASSLVPTGEAFF.

The gene calls are TRBV19 and TRBJ1-2; maybe TRBD1 (6 bases). The germline V gene has CDR1 LNHDA and CDR2 SQIVND (reference sequence). V dropped 7 bases and J dropped 6 bases, with 21 bases sitting between them. CDR3 length equals 15 residues. The CDR3 bases are TGTGCCAGTACCCACGTACAGGGCAGGCGAAATGGCTACACCTTC. It is translated as CASTHVQGRRNGYTF.

The chain links TRBV3-1 (or the pseudogene TRBV3-2) to TRBJ2-7; D is perhaps TRBD2 (5 bases). The germline V gene encodes CDR1 LGHDT and CDR2 YNNKEL (reference sequence). Trimming took off 0 bases at V and 4 bases at J, with 16 bases between the two ends. The CDR3 runs 16 residues. CDR3 nucleotide sequence: TGTGCCAGCAGCCAAGATCGGCGGGTCCCGACTTACGAGCAGTACTTC. Translating gives CASSQDRRVPTYEQYF.

The chain uses TRBV21-1 and TRBJ2-7; TRBD1 is the table's D call and was not checked against the DNA. TRBV21-1 is shown as a pseudogene. CDR3 length: 15 amino acids. This chain's CDR3 is CASSKGSGQGGEQYF. CDR3 in DNA: TGTGCCAGCAGCAAAGGGAGCGGACAGGGGGGCGAGCAGTACTTC.

This clone was counted between two and nine times. The V and J genes are TRBV7-9 and TRBJ1-2; D is perhaps TRBD1 (5 bases). This CDR3 contains 14 residues. Germline V lookup: CDR1 SEHNR, CDR2 FQNEAQ (reference sequence). V was pared by 4 bases and J by 4 bases, with 13 bases between. CDR3 sequence (DNA): TGTGCCAGCAGCTCTGAGACAGTCTCCTATGGCTACACCTTC. Residues: CASSSETVSYGYTF. Full variable domain (outside the CDR3, taken from reference TRBV7-9 and TRBJ1-2): DTGVSQNPRHKITKRGQNVTFRCDPISEHNRLYWYRQTLGQGPEFLTYFQNEAQLEKSRLLSDRFSAERPKGSFSTLEIQRTEQGDSAMYLCASSSETVSYGYTFGSGTRLTVV.

The genes are TRBV9 and TRBJ2-3; TRBD2 agrees at 8 bases. Germline values: CDR1 SGDLS, CDR2 YYNGEE. Germline trimming cut 3 bases from V and 0 bases from J; bases unmatched to any gene: 9. CDR3 length equals 17 residues. The CDR3 coding sequence is TGTGCCAGCAGCGAGCGAGGGGCGGGGGGTAGCACAGATACGCAGTATTTT. Amino acid sequence: CASSERGAGGSTDTQYF.

CDR3: CASSPAGTGLNTGELFF. CDR3 DNA: TGTGCCAGCTCACCTGCCGGGACAGGACTTAACACCGGGGAGCTGTTTTTT. The chain links TRBV18 to TRBJ2-2; 8 positions match TRBD1. The CDR3 contains 17 residues. The junction had 8 bases not matched to a gene; V was cut back by 3 bases and J by 2 bases. In germline, CDR1 is KGHSH, CDR2 LQKENI.

This clone was observed a single time. The chain couples TRBV10-3 to TRBJ1-2, with D perhaps TRBD1 (6 bases). The CDR3 consists of 13 residues. CDR1 and CDR2 from the germline V gene are ENHRY and SYGVKD. Trimming left V 4 bases short and J 3 bases short, with 9 bases between. Here the CDR3 reads CAISVEGDYGYTF. CDR3 coding DNA: TGTGCCATCAGTGTAGAGGGGGACTATGGCTACACCTTC.

V is TRBV18 and J is TRBJ2-5; TRBD2 matches 7 bases. V lost 8 bases to trimming and J lost 4 bases; unmatched junction nucleotides: 13. There are 15 residues in the CDR3. Germline CDR1 KGHSH, CDR2 LQKENI. DNA for the CDR3: TGTGCCAGCACGACATACGGAGCGGGGACAGAGACCCAGTACTTC. Residues: CASTTYGAGTETQYF.

V and J are TRBV11-3 and TRBJ2-3, with TRBD2 matching over 10 bases. CDR1 and CDR2 (germline): SGHNT, YENEEA. This CDR3 contains 16 residues. Trimming at V came to 5 bases and at J to 2 bases, leaving 7 bases not matched to a gene. Here the CDR3 reads CASSERTSGSTDTQYF. For the CDR3, the DNA is TGTGCCAGCAGCGAGCGGACTAGCGGTTCCACAGATACGCAGTATTTT. Filled out from reference TRBV11-3 and TRBJ2-3, the complete variable domain reads EAGVVQSPRYKIIEKKQPVAFWCNPISGHNTLYWYLQNLGQGPELLIRYENEEAVDDSQLPKDRFSAERLKGVDSTLKIQPAELGDSAVYLCASSERTSGSTDTQYFGPGTRLTVL.

The gene calls are TRBV18 and TRBJ1-1; tentative D call: TRBD1 (6 bases). This CDR3 comprises 16 residues. Germline CDR1 reads KGHSH; CDR2 reads LQKENI. The ends were cut back, 3 bases at V and 3 bases at J, with 17 bases in the middle. CDR3 in DNA: TGTGCCAGCTCACCGGTTCCCCACAGGGACGACACTGAAGCTTTCTTT. Translated: CASSPVPHRDDTEAFF.

The chain recombines TRBV19 with TRBJ1-1; 7 nucleotides align to TRBD1. CDR3 length equals 13 residues. Germline loops: CDR1 LNHDA, CDR2 SQIVND (reference sequence). The J segment lost 4 bases and the V segment lost 1 base, leaving 0 bases of the junction unmatched. CDR3 loop: CASSIGQGTEAFF. CDR3 in DNA: TGTGCCAGTAGTATAGGACAGGGCACTGAAGCTTTCTTT.

J is TRBJ1-5 and V is TRBV5-6; maybe TRBD1 (5 bases). The CDR3 has 16 residues. Germline V gene data show CDR1 as SGHDT and CDR2 as YYEEEE. V was trimmed by 4 bases and J by 2 bases, leaving 16 bases between them. CDR3 region: CASSLARGLGNQPQHF. DNA for the CDR3: TGTGCCAGCAGCCTCGCCCGGGGGTTGGGCAATCAGCCCCAGCATTTT. Full variable domain (rest looked up from reference TRBV5-6 and TRBJ1-5): DAGVTQSPTHLIKTRGQQVTLRCSPKSGHDTVSWYQQALGQGPQFIFQYYEEEERQRGNFPDRFSGHQFPNYSSELNVNALLLGDSALYLCASSLARGLGNQPQHFGDGTRLSIL.

This clone was recorded once. The CDR3 bases are TGTGCCAGCAGCCAAGTATCGGCGGGGGTGGATTCACCCCTCCACTTT. It encodes CASSQVSAGVDSPLHF. The chain couples TRBV3-1 (or the pseudogene TRBV3-2) to TRBJ1-6; possible D gene TRBD1, 5 bases. This CDR3 has 16 residues. Germline V CDR1 and CDR2: LGHDT, YNNKEL (reference sequence). Trimming removed 1 base at V and 8 bases at J, with 15 bases between.

This sequence joins TRBV29-1 and TRBJ2-5; D unclear. Germline values: CDR1 SQVTM, CDR2 ANQGSEA. The CDR3 loop spans 10 amino acids. Trimming stripped 3 bases from V and 7 bases from J, with 6 bases between. The CDR3 reads CSVESVTQYF. CDR3 sequence (DNA): TGCAGCGTTGAGTCTGTGACCCAGTACTTC.